The source of this T cell receptor (beta chain) is a study of T cells after yellow fever vaccination. Study results and limitations: Clonotypes appearing in both CD4 and CD8 compartments existed, and their share was small.

TCRdb itself ran the 5' RACE reads through MiXCR, one entry per CDR3 protein. The sample contains 100,000 or so distinct CDR3 sequences, about 8.4% of which appear only once. Germline V gene lookup returns CDR1 MNHEY and CDR2 SVGAGI. V was clipped by 4 bases and J by 4 bases, with 16 bases between them. The CDR3 is 15 amino acids. The input for sequencing was CD8+ T cells not binding an NS4B(214-222) dextramer, sorted from PBMCs, taken more than 14 days after the first yellow fever vaccination. The chain is built from TRBV6-5 and TRBJ1-1, with D maybe TRBD1 (6 bases). The receptor's source is a man in his late teens or twenties who received the YFV17D yellow fever vaccine. The CDR3: CASSSIPGVGTEAFF. The CDR3 nucleotides read TGTGCCAGCAGTTCGATTCCAGGGGTCGGCACTGAAGCTTTCTTT.